This entry lists 20 T cell receptor beta chains sequenced from one sample in a study of blood T cell repertoires in COVID-19. Clones were read by immunoSEQ multiplex PCR, and TCRdb kept only the in-frame ones, dropping some. The sample has 270,000 or so clones; approximately 83% are singletons. Sequenced input: peripheral blood. These TCRs come from a human donor in a cohort sampled during active COVID-19.

Only one count was recorded for this clone. This chain connects TRBV6-2 or TRBV6-3 to TRBJ1-5; maybe TRBD1 (5 bases). Trimming shortened V by 3 bases and J by 4 bases, and 13 bases separated the two germline ends. The CDR3 loop spans 15 amino acids. The germline gives CDR1 MNHEY, CDR2 SVGEGT. For the CDR3, the DNA is TGTGCCAGCAGTTATAGGGTGGGGCCAAATCAGCCCCAGCATTTT. It codes for CASSYRVGPNQPQHF.

The genes are TRBV24-1 and TRBJ2-1, with 12 nucleotides matching TRBD2. The CDR3 length is 15 residues. V lost 4 bases, J lost 7 bases, and 4 bases stayed unmatched. Germline-derived CDR1 and CDR2 are KGHDR and SFDVKD. The CDR3 coding sequence is TGTGCCACCAGTGACCAGACTAGCGGGAGTAATGAGCAGTTCTTC. This gives the protein CATSDQTSGSNEQFF.

The V call is TRBV11-2, the J call TRBJ2-4, with D tentatively TRBD2 (6 bases). The germline V gene has CDR1 SGHAT and CDR2 FQNNGV. The CDR3 is 16 amino acids. Trimming left V 1 base short and J 0 bases short, with 10 bases between. CDR3 sequence reads: CASSLVGGLAKNIQYF. The CDR3 DNA is TGTGCCAGCAGCTTAGTCGGGGGACTAGCCAAAAACATTCAGTACTTC.

This clone was found a few times. The genes are TRBV2 and TRBJ1-1; 7 bases agree with TRBD1. V lost 7 bases to trimming and J lost 4 bases; unmatched junction nucleotides: 6. The CDR3 is 13 amino acids. CDR1 is SNHLY and CDR2 is FYNNEI in the germline V gene. CDR3 region: CASKTGASTEAFF. CDR3 nucleotide sequence: TGTGCCAGCAAAACAGGGGCGTCCACTGAAGCTTTCTTT.

The chain is built from TRBV7-2 and TRBJ1-5; tentatively, D is TRBD1 (5 bases). This CDR3 has 14 residues. Trimming left V 1 base short and J 8 bases short, with 12 bases between. Germline V gene lookup returns CDR1 SGHTA and CDR2 FQGNSA. The CDR3 bases are TGTGCCAGCAGCTTAGTGGGGGGTCAAGAGCCCCAGCATTTT. Translating gives CASSLVGGQEPQHF.

This clone was picked up one time. The V call is TRBV2, the J call TRBJ1-4; TRBD1 matches at 7 bases. Germline V gives CDR1 SNHLY, CDR2 FYNNEI. CDR3 length equals 15 residues. V gave up 7 bases and J gave up 7 bases; unmatched junction bases: 12. DNA for the CDR3: TGTGCCAGCAATGCGCGGGACAGCCGCAGTGAAAAACTGTTTTTT. Translation: CASNARDSRSEKLFF.

The chain is built from TRBV6-5 and TRBJ2-2; no firm D call. V was shortened by 6 bases and J by 3 bases, with 8 bases between the two germline ends. The CDR3 is 13 amino acids. Per germline, CDR1 MNHEY and CDR2 SVGAGI. For the CDR3, the DNA is TGTGCCAGCAGAATTACAGACACCGGGGAGCTGTTTTTT. It yields the protein CASRITDTGELFF.

This sequence joins TRBV27 and TRBJ2-1; 7 nucleotides line up with TRBD1. With 10 bases clipped from V and 2 bases from J, the junction kept 2 bases outside the gene matches. The CDR3 sequence is 12 residues long. CDR1 is MNHEY and CDR2 is SMNVEV in the germline V gene (reference sequence). CDR3 amino acids: CATTGAYNEQFF. The CDR3 bases are TGTGCCACCACAGGGGCCTACAATGAGCAGTTCTTC.

The gene calls are TRBV19 and TRBJ2-3; 7 positions agree with TRBD1. V gave up 5 bases and J gave up 1 base; unmatched junction bases: 9. Germline V gene sequence: CDR1 LNHDA, CDR2 SQIVND (reference sequence). This CDR3 region has 16 residues. CDR3 sequence (DNA): TGTGCCAGTAGTGCCGCACGACAGGGTCGCACAGATACGCAGTATTTT. This sequence encodes CASSAARQGRTDTQYF. Based on the CDR3 plus reference TRBV19 and TRBJ2-3, the full variable domain is DGGITQSPKYLFRKEGQNVTLSCEQNLNHDAMYWYRQDPGQGLRLIYYSQIVNDFQKGDIAEGYSVSREKKESFPLTVTSAQKNPTAFYLCASSAARQGRTDTQYFGPGTRLTVL.

The gene calls are TRBV6-5 and TRBJ2-5; the D gene is possibly TRBD2 (5 bases). The CDR3 has 15 amino acids. Trimming pared 8 bases from V and 5 bases from J, leaving 21 bases between. The germline CDR1 and CDR2 sequences are MNHEY and SVGAGI. The CDR3 nucleotides are TGTGCCAGCGGCGGAGAGGGCCGTTTAGTGGAGACCCAGTACTTC. Its translation: CASGGEGRLVETQYF.

The rearrangement links TRBV29-1 to TRBJ1-2; D gene unclear. Trimming removed 7 bases at V and 6 bases at J, with 12 bases between. The CDR3 is made up of 11 amino acids. Germline CDR1 and CDR2: SQVTM and ANQGSEA. CDR3 sequence (DNA): TGCAGCGCTCGCGGCGGGGATGGCTACACCTTC. This codes for CSARGGDGYTF.

The chain links TRBV27 to TRBJ2-3, with D perhaps matching TRBD1 (5 bases). V lost 7 bases, J lost 0 bases, and 8 bases lay in between. CDR3 length: 13 residues. Germline CDR1 and CDR2: MNHEY and SMNVEV (reference sequence). CDR3 DNA: TGTGCCAGCAAAGGGGCGAGCACAGATACGCAGTATTTT. Protein sequence: CASKGASTDTQYF.

The genes are TRBV5-4 and TRBJ2-6, with TRBD1 matching over 7 bases. Germline CDR1 is SGHNT and CDR2 is YYREEE (reference sequence). V lost 4 bases and J lost 2; bases outside the gene matches: 6. The CDR3 has 16 residues. The CDR3 DNA is TGTGCCAGCAGCCCAGGGGGTTCTACTGGGGCCAACGTCCTGACTTTC. Residues: CASSPGGSTGANVLTF. Using reference TRBV5-4 and TRBJ2-6 for the parts outside the CDR3, the full variable domain is ETGVTQSPTHLIKTRGQQVTLRCSSQSGHNTVSWYQQALGQGPQFIFQYYREEENGRGNFPPRFSGLQFPNYSSELNVNALELDDSALYLCASSPGGSTGANVLTFGAGSRLTVL.

This clone appeared once. V gene TRBV2 combines with J gene TRBJ1-3, with unresolved D. CDR3 length: 15 residues. Germline V CDR1 and CDR2: SNHLY, FYNNEI. Trimming removed 3 bases from V and 3 bases from J, with 12 bases in between. The CDR3, as DNA: TGTGCCAGCAGTGAGGGAGGCATTCTTGGAAACACCATATATTTT. Translated: CASSEGGILGNTIYF.

V is TRBV6-5 and J is TRBJ1-1; 7 bases align to TRBD1. The V gene's germline CDR1 is MNHEY and CDR2 SVGAGI. V gave up 7 bases and J gave up 3 bases; unmatched junction bases: 5. The CDR3 length is 13 residues. For the CDR3, the DNA is TGTGCCAGCAAACGACAGGGTTACACTGAAGCTTTCTTT. It translates to CASKRQGYTEAFF.

The chain couples TRBV2 to TRBJ1-5; 7 bases align to TRBD1. The junction had 5 bases not matched to a gene; V was cut back by 5 bases and J by 4 bases. The CDR3 totals 14 residues. The germline gives CDR1 SNHLY, CDR2 FYNNEI. The CDR3 loop reads CASSTDRRNQPQHF. CDR3 in DNA: TGTGCCAGCAGTACGGACAGGAGGAATCAGCCCCAGCATTTT.

This chain links TRBV6-2 or TRBV6-3 with TRBJ2-7, with TRBD1 matching over 9 bases. The CDR3 sequence is 14 residues long. CDR1 is MNHEY and CDR2 is SVGEGT in the germline V gene. Germline trimming cut 6 bases from V and 10 bases from J; bases unmatched to any gene: 13. The CDR3 reads CASSPPGTGTIQYF. For the CDR3, the DNA is TGTGCCAGCAGCCCCCCCGGGACAGGGACCATACAGTACTTC.

The rearrangement uses TRBV18 and TRBJ2-7, with 9 bases fitting TRBD1. Germline V lookup: CDR1 KGHSH, CDR2 LQKENI. J lost 4 bases, V lost 4 bases, and 8 bases had no gene match. This CDR3 comprises 15 residues. CDR3 region: CASSQGQGIFYEQYF. For the CDR3, the DNA is TGTGCCAGCTCACAGGGACAGGGTATTTTTTACGAGCAGTACTTC.

The V call is TRBV21-1, the J call TRBJ2-3; the table assigns TRBD2, which was not confirmed against the DNA. TRBV21-1 is reported as a pseudogene. The CDR3 is 17 residues long. The CDR3 loop reads CASSSRGLAPGADTQYF. CDR3 nucleotides: TGTGCCAGCAGCTCCCGGGGACTAGCCCCGGGGGCAGATACGCAGTATTTT.

This clone was found a few times. This chain connects TRBV7-8 to TRBJ2-1, with TRBD2 matching over 14 bases. Per the germline V gene, CDR1 is SGHVS and CDR2 is FQNEAQ. The J segment lost 8 bases and the V segment lost 4 bases, leaving 4 bases of the junction unmatched. The CDR3 is made up of 15 amino acids. The DNA of the CDR3 is TGTGCCAGCAGCTACGGGACTAGCGGGAGATATGAGCAGTTCTTC. Amino acids: CASSYGTSGRYEQFF.